This T cell receptor (beta chain) was captured in a study of cytomegalovirus exposure and HLA in healthy donors. Germline V gene data show CDR1 as SNHLY and CDR2 as FYNNEI. Trimming stripped 4 bases from V and 5 bases from J, with 14 bases between. This CDR3 is built from 14 residues. With 60 Vbeta and 13 Jbeta primers, the PCR was carried out. Here immunoSEQ multiplex PCR was the method, and the copy in TCRdb shows in-frame clones only, minus some. The sample has 150,000 to 200,000 clones; approximately 72% are singletons. This chain uses TRBV2 with TRBJ1-2; TRBD1 is a possible D gene (5 bases). This TCR was sampled from a human donor in good health. The sample consisted of PBMCs. The CDR3 spells CASSGQGKGYGYTF. The DNA for the CDR3 is TGTGCCAGCAGTGGGCAGGGTAAAGGGTATGGCTACACCTTC.